The 8 T cell receptor beta chains in this list originate from one sample, sequenced in a study of blood T cell repertoires in COVID-19. Assay used: immunoSEQ multiplex PCR; TCRdb lists only in-frame clones, some missing. The data show some 290,000 clones, about 86% seen once. Sequencing was carried out using peripheral blood. These receptors all come from a woman between 55 and 75 years old with active or convalescent COVID-19.

This clone was counted ten times or more. The V call is TRBV19, the J call TRBJ1-1; 10 nucleotides match TRBD1. The CDR3 has 14 amino acids. The junction had 3 bases not matched to a gene; V was cut back by 5 bases and J by 3 bases. Germline values: CDR1 LNHDA, CDR2 SQIVND (reference sequence). CDR3 region: CASSGQGVYTEAFF. DNA of the CDR3: TGTGCCAGTAGTGGACAGGGGGTATACACTGAAGCTTTCTTT.

This clone rates as medium-sized. The chain couples TRBV5-4 to TRBJ2-7; 8 bases are shared with TRBD2. From germline, CDR1 is SGHNT and CDR2 YYREEE (reference sequence). This CDR3 contains 15 residues. The J segment lost 6 bases and the V segment lost 5 bases, leaving 13 bases of the junction unmatched. Here the CDR3 DNA reads TGTGCCAGCAGTTTCCGGGGGGGCTTAGGTATCGAGCAGTACTTC. The encoded protein is CASSFRGGLGIEQYF.

V is TRBV7-9 and J is TRBJ2-3, with 8 bases identical to TRBD1. There are 15 residues in the CDR3. Germline V gene sequence: CDR1 SEHNR, CDR2 FQNEAQ (reference sequence). V trimming: 5 bases; J trimming: 1 base; junction bases outside the gene matches: 5. The DNA for the CDR3 is TGTGCCAGCAGCCCACGGACAGGGCGCACAGATACGCAGTATTTT. Translating it yields CASSPRTGRTDTQYF.

V gene TRBV6-2 or TRBV6-3 combines with J gene TRBJ2-5; 10 bases agree with TRBD1. The CDR3 has 16 residues. V dropped 1 base and J dropped 2; count of bases not matched to a gene: 4. Germline values: CDR1 MNHEY, CDR2 SVGEGT. The CDR3 DNA reads as TGTGCCAGCAGTTACTGGGGGACAGGGGTACAAGAGACCCAGTACTTC. It encodes CASSYWGTGVQETQYF.

The chain employs TRBV10-3 and TRBJ1-1; D is unresolved. This CDR3 has 14 residues. Per germline, CDR1 ENHRY and CDR2 SYGVKD. Trimming left V 0 bases short and J 4 bases short, with 9 bases between. CDR3 coding DNA: TGTGCCATCAGTGAGTCGAGGTCTGGCACTGAAGCTTTCTTT. Its translation: CAISESRSGTEAFF.

This clone has a single count. This chain uses TRBV6-5 with TRBJ2-1; D unclear. Per germline, CDR1 MNHEY and CDR2 SVGAGI. The CDR3 has 15 amino acids. V lost 5 bases, J lost 7 bases, and 18 bases lay in between. CDR3 loop: CASSPTANGGNEQFF. CDR3 bases: TGTGCCAGCAGTCCTACTGCGAACGGCGGTAATGAGCAGTTCTTC.

The chain is built from TRBV6-1 and TRBJ1-6, with TRBD1 identical over 10 bases. V shed 0 bases, J shed 11 bases, and the junction held 7 bases outside the gene matches. The CDR3 spans 16 residues. In germline, CDR1 is MNHNS, CDR2 SASEGT. The CDR3 protein is CASSEASGTGAAPLHF. The CDR3 DNA is TGTGCCAGCAGTGAAGCGTCCGGGACAGGGGCGGCACCCCTCCACTTT.

In its sample, this clone was seen once. V and J are TRBV6-6 and TRBJ1-4; D gene ambiguous. CDR1 is MNHNY, CDR2 SVGAGI, per germline (reference sequence). There are 14 residues in the CDR3. V shed 4 bases and J shed 0 bases, with 6 bases lying between them. The CDR3 nucleotides read TGTGCCAGCAGTTCCCATGCAACTAATGAAAAACTGTTTTTT. Residues: CASSSHATNEKLFF.